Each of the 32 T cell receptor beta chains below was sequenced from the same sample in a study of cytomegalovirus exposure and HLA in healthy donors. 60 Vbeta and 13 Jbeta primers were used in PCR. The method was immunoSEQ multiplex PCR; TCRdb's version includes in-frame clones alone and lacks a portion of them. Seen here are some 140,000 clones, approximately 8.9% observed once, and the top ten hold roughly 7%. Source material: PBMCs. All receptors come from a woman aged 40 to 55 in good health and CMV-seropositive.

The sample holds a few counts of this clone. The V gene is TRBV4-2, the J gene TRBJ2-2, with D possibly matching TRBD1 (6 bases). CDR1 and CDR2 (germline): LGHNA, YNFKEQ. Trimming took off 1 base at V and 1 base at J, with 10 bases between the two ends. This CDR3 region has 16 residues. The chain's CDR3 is CASSQVPTGNTGELFF. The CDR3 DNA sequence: TGTGCCAGCAGCCAAGTACCGACAGGGAACACCGGGGAGCTGTTTTTT.

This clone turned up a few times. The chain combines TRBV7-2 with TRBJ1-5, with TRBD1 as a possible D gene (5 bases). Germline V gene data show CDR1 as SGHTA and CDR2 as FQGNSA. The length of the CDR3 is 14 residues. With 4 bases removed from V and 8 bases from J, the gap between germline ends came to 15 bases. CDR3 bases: TGTGCCAGCAGCTATCAACAGGAGATCAAGCCCCAGCATTTT. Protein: CASSYQQEIKPQHF.

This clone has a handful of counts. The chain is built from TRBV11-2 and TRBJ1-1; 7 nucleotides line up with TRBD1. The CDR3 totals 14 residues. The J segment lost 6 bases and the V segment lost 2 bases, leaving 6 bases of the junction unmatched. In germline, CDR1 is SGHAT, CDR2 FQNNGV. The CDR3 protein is CASSLLQGLAEAFF. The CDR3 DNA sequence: TGTGCCAGCAGCTTACTACAGGGGTTGGCTGAAGCTTTCTTT.

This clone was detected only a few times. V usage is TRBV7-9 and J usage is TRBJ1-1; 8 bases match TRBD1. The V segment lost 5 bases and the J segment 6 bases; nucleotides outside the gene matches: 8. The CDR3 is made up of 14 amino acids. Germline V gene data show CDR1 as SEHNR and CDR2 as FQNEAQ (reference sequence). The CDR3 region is CASSLDRGVPEAFF. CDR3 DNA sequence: TGTGCCAGCAGCCTCGACAGGGGAGTACCTGAAGCTTTCTTT.

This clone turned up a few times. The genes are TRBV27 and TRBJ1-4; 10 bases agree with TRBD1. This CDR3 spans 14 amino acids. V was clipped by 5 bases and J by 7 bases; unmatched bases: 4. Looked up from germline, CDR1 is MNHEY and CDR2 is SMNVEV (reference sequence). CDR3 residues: CASSIRDRGEKLFF. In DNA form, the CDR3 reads TGTGCCAGCAGTATCCGGGACAGGGGTGAAAAACTGTTTTTT.

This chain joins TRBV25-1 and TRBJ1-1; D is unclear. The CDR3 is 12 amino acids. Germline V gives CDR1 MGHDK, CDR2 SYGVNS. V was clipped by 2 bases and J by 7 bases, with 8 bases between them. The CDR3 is CASSEGGYEAFF. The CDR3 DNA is TGTGCCAGCAGTGAAGGAGGGTATGAAGCTTTCTTT.

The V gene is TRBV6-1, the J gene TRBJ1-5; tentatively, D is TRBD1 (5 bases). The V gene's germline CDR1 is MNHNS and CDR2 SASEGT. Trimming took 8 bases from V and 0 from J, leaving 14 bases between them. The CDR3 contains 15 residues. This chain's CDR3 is CASREGPISNQPQHF. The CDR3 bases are TGTGCCAGCCGGGAGGGACCCATTAGCAATCAGCCCCAGCATTTT.

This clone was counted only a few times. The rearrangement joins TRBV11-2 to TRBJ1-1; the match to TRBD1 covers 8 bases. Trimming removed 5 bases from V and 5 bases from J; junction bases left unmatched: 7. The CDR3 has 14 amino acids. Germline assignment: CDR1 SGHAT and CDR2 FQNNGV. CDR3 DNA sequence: TGTGCCAGCAGCCCGACAACAGGGGGTACTGAAGCTTTCTTT. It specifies CASSPTTGGTEAFF.

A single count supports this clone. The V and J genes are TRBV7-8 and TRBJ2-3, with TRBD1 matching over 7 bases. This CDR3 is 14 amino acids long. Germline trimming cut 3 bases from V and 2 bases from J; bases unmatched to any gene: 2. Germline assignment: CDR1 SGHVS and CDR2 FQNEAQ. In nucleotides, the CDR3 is TGTGCCAGCAGCTTGGGACAGTCCACAGATACGCAGTATTTT. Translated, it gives CASSLGQSTDTQYF.

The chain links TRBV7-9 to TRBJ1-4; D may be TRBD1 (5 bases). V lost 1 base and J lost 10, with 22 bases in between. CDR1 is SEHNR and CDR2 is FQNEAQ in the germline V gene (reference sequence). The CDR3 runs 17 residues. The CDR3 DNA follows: TGTGCCAGCAGCTTAGAAGTCGGAGGGGAGGGAGTAGGAAAACTGTTTTTT. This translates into CASSLEVGGEGVGKLFF.

CDR3 in amino acids: CASSAGPLGHTQETQYF. CDR3 bases: TGTGCCAGCAGCGCTGGGCCCCTGGGGCACACCCAAGAGACCCAGTACTTC. This chain uses TRBV9 with TRBJ2-5, with D possibly matching TRBD1 (5 bases). V lost 3 bases and J lost 1, with 19 bases in between. Per germline, CDR1 SGDLS and CDR2 YYNGEE. CDR3 length: 17 amino acids.

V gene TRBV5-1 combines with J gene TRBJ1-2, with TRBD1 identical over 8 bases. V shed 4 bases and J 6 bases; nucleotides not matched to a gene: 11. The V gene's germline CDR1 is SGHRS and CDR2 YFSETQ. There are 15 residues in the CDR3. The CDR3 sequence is CASSLGTGPTHGYTF. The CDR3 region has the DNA TGCGCCAGCAGCCTCGGGACAGGTCCGACCCATGGCTACACCTTC.

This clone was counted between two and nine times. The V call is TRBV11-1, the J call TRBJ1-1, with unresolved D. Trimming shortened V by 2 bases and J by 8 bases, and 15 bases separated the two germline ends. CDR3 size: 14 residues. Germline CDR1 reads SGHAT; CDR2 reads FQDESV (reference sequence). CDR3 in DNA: TGTGCCAGCAGCTTACGCGGAAGTGGGGAGGAAGCTTTCTTT. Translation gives CASSLRGSGEEAFF.

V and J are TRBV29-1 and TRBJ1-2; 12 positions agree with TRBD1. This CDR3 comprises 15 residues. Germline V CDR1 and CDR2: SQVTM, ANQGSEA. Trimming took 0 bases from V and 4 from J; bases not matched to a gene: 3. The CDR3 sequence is CSVEDRDRGLYGYTF. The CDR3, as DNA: TGCAGCGTTGAAGACCGGGACAGGGGGCTCTATGGCTACACCTTC.

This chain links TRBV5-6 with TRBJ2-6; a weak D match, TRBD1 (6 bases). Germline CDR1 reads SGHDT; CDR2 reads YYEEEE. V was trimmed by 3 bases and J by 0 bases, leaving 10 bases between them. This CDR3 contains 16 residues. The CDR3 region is CASSYRVLSGANVLTF. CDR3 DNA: TGTGCCAGCAGCTACAGGGTACTCTCTGGGGCCAACGTCCTGACTTTC.

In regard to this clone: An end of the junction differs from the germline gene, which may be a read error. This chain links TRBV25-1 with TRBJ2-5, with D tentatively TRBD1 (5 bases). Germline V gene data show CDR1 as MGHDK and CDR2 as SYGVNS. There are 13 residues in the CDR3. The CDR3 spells CARSRVGQENQYF. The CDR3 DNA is TGTGCCAGAAGTCGGGTGGGGCAAGAGAACCAGTACTTC.

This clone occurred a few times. The CDR3 region is CASSQGLAGGQETQYF. In DNA form, the CDR3 reads TGTGCCAGCAGCCAGGGACTAGCGGGGGGGCAAGAGACCCAGTACTTC. The V call is TRBV11-2, the J call TRBJ2-5; 16 nucleotides match TRBD2. The length of the CDR3 is 16 residues. The V and J ends lost 5 bases and 2 bases, in that order; junction bases with no gene match: 2. Germline V gives CDR1 SGHAT, CDR2 FQNNGV. The complete variable domain, with remaining parts taken from reference TRBV11-2 and TRBJ2-5, reads EAGVAQSPRYKIIEKRQSVAFWCNPISGHATLYWYQQILGQGPKLLIQFQNNGVVDDSQLPKDRFSAERLKGVDSTLKIQPAKLEDSAVYLCASSQGLAGGQETQYFGPGTRLLVL.

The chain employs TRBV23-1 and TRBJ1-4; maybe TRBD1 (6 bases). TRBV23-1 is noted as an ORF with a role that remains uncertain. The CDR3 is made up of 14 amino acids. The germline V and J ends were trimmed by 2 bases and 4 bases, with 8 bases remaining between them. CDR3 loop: CASSQDRSNEKLFF. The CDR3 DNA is TGCGCCAGCAGTCAAGACAGGAGTAATGAAAAACTGTTTTTT.

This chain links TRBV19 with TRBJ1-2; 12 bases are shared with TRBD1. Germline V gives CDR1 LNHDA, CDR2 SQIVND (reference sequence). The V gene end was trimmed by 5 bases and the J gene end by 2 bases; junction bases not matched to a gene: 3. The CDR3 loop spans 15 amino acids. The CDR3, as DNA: TGTGCCAGTAGTGCAGGGACAGGGGGCAACTATGGCTACACCTTC. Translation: CASSAGTGGNYGYTF.

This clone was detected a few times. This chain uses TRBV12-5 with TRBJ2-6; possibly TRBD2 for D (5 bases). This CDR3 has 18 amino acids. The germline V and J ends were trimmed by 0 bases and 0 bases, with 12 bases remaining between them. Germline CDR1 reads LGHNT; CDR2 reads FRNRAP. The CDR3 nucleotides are TGTGCTAGTGGTTTGGTAAGGAGGCCGGGCTCTGGGGCCAACGTCCTGACTTTC. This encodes CASGLVRRPGSGANVLTF.

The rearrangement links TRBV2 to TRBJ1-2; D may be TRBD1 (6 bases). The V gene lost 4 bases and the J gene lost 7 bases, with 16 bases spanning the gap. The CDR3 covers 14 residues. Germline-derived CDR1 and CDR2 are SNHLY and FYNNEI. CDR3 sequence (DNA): TGTGCCAGCAGTGTGAAGAGGGGGGGAGGTGGCTACACCTTC. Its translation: CASSVKRGGGGYTF. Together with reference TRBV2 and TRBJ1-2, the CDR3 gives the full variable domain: EPEVTQTPSHQVTQMGQEVILRCVPISNHLYFYWYRQILGQKVEFLVSFYNNEISEKSEIFDDQFSVERPDGSNFTLKIRSTKLEDSAMYFCASSVKRGGGGYTFGSGTRLTVV.

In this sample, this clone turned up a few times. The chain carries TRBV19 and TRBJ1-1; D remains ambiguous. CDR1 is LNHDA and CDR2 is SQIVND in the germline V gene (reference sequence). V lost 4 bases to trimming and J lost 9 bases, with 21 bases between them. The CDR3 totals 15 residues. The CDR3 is CASSSLEGLDWKAFF. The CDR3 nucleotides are TGTGCCAGTAGTAGTCTTGAGGGATTGGACTGGAAAGCTTTCTTT.

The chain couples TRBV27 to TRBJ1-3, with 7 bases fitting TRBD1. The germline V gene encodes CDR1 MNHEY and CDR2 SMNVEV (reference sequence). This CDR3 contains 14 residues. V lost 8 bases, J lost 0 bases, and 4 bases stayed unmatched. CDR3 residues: CASRDSYSGNTIYF. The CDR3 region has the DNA TGTGCCAGCCGGGACAGTTACTCTGGAAACACCATATATTTT.

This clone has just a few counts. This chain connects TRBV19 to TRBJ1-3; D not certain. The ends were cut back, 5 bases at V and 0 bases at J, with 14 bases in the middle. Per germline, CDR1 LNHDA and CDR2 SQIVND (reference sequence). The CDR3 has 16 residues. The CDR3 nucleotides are TGTGCCAGTAGTCTACCGACTGTGAACTCTGGAAACACCATATATTTT. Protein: CASSLPTVNSGNTIYF.

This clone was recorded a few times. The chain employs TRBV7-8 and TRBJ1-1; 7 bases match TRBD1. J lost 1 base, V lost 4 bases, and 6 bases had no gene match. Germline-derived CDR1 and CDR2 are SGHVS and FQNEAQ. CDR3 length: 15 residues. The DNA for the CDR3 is TGTGCCAGCAGCTCCCAGGACAGGCGGAACACTGAAGCTTTCTTT. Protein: CASSSQDRRNTEAFF.

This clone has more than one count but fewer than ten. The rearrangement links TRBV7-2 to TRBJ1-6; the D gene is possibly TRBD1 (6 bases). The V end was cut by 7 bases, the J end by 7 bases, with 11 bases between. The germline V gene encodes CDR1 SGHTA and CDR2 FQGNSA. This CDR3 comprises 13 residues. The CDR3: CASNFQGNSPLHF. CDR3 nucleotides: TGTGCCAGCAACTTTCAGGGGAATTCACCCCTCCACTTT. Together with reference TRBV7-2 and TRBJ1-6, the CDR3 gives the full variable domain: GAGVSQSPSNKVTEKGKDVELRCDPISGHTALYWYRQSLGQGLEFLIYFQGNSAPDKSGLPSDRFSAERTGGSVSTLTIQRTQQEDSAVYLCASNFQGNSPLHFGNGTRLTVT.

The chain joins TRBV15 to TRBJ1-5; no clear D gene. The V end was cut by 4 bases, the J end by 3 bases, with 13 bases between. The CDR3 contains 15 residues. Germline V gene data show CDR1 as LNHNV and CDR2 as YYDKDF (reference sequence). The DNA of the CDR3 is TGTGCCACCAGCAACTGGGGAGCTTCCAATCAGCCCCAGCATTTT. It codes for CATSNWGASNQPQHF.

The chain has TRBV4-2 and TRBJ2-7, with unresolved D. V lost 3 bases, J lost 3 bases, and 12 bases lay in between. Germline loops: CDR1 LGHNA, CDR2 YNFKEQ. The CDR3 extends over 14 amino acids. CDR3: CASSQWFEVYEQYF. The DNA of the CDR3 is TGTGCCAGCAGCCAGTGGTTCGAGGTCTACGAGCAGTACTTC.

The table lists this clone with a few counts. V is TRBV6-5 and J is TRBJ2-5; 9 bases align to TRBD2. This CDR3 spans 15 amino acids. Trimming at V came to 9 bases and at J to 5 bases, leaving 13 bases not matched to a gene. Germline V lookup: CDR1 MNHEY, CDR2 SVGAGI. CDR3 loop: CASHGRLAGRETQYF. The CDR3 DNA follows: TGTGCCAGTCACGGGAGGCTAGCGGGGCGGGAGACCCAGTACTTC.

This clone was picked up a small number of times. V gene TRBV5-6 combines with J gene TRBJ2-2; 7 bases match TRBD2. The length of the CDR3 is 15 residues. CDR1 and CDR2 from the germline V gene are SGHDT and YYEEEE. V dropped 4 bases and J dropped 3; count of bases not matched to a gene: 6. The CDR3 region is CASSTRDYHTGELFF. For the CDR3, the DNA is TGTGCCAGCAGCACCCGGGACTATCACACCGGGGAGCTGTTTTTT.

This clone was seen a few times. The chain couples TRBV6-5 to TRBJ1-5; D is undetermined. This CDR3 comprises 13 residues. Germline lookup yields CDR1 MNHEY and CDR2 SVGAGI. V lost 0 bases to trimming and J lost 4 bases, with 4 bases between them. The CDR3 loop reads CASSYSENQPQHF. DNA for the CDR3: TGTGCCAGCAGTTACTCAGAGAATCAGCCCCAGCATTTT.

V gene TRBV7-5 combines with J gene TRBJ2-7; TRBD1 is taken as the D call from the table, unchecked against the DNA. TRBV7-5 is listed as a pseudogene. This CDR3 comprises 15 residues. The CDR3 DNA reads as TGTGTCAGAAGCTGCCCGACAGGGAGCTCCTACGAGCAGTACTTC. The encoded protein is CVRSCPTGSSYEQYF.